The source of this T cell receptor (beta chain) is a study of cytomegalovirus exposure and HLA in healthy donors. Study-level findings and limits: In the 120 or so validation repertoires, approximately 94% of cluster scores exceeded 0, per a later analysis. Rare TCR sequences predominated, though certain public TCRs were found in many donors. CMV antigen specificity was confirmed in vitro for three CMV-associated chains.

A remark on this clone: What it binds is unknown.

This CDR3 has 15 residues. Germline CDR1 is MDHEN and CDR2 is SYDVKM. The V and J ends lost 1 base and 5 bases respectively, with 14 bases between them. Sequencing used immunoSEQ multiplex PCR; TCRdb keeps in-frame clones, though not all of them. The sample contains about 330,000 clones, roughly 87% of which appear only once. The V gene is TRBV28, the J gene TRBJ2-5; D might be TRBD2 (6 bases). Sequencing was done on a sample of PBMCs. The receptor was derived from a woman in her 30s in good health and CMV-seropositive. CDR3 in amino acids: CASSLSVGGPETQYF. CDR3 nucleotides: TGTGCCAGCAGTTTATCAGTGGGAGGCCCCGAGACCCAGTACTTC.